The rows below give T cell receptor beta chains drawn from one sample of a study of T cell responses to AZD1222 COVID-19 vaccine. This table comes from immunoSEQ multiplex PCR, and its TCRdb copy is limited to in-frame clones, with some not included. The table shows some 130,000 clones, with just over 90% occurring only once. This material consisted of peripheral blood, taken 28 days after the second AZD1222 dose. These receptors came from an adult who received the AZD1222 COVID-19 vaccine. Each CDR3 is given with its conserved first and last residue. A D gene is named only where the DNA matches it firmly. Not all rows give a size; the values are once, few, many and, for expanded clones, a class.

clone_size j_call d_call v_call cdr3_length cdr3_nt cdr3_aa
few TRBJ2-1 TRBD2 TRBV5-4 14 TGTGCCAGCAGCCTCGGACTAGCGGGGAATGAGCAGTTCTTC CASSLGLAGNEQFF
NA TRBJ1-1 NA TRBV30 13 TGTGCCTGGAGTAAGGGGCTTAACACTGAAGCTTTCTTT CAWSKGLNTEAFF
NA TRBJ2-3 TRBD1 TRBV27 15 TGTGCCAGCAGTACCGGACAGGGGGCGGGAGATACGCAGTATTTT CASSTGQGAGDTQYF
NA TRBJ1-5 NA TRBV28 13 TGTGCCAGCAGGGTCTTGGGGAATCAGCCCCAGCATTTT CASRVLGNQPQHF
NA TRBJ1-1 NA TRBV11-3 14 TGTGCCAGCAGCTCAACTAGGGGGAACACTGAAGCTTTCTTT CASSSTRGNTEAFF
NA TRBJ2-2 NA TRBV6-6 16 TGTGCCAGCAGTTACTGGCCCGAGGAGAACACCGGGGAGCTGTTTTTT CASSYWPEENTGELFF
NA TRBJ1-4 NA TRBV2 15 TGTGCCAGCAGTCCCCGGGGGGTAACTAATGAAAAACTGTTTTTT CASSPRGVTNEKLFF
NA TRBJ1-1 NA TRBV2 14 TGTGCCAGCAAATGGGGTCAGTCAAACACTGAAGCTTTCTTT CASKWGQSNTEAFF
NA TRBJ2-7 NA TRBV28 13 TGTGCCAGCAGTTCGGGACTTAGCTACGAGCAGTACTTC CASSSGLSYEQYF
NA TRBJ1-5 NA TRBV6-5 14 TGTGCCAGCAGCGGGGGGACATGGGATCAGCCCCAGCATTTT CASSGGTWDQPQHF
NA TRBJ1-5 TRBD1 TRBV30 14 TGTGCCTGGAGTAGGACAGGGGTTCAGCAGCCCCAGCATTTT CAWSRTGVQQPQHF
NA TRBJ1-5 NA TRBV5-6 14 TGTGCCAGCAGCTTTGGCTATAGCAATCAGCCCCAGCATTTT CASSFGYSNQPQHF
once TRBJ1-1 NA TRBV6-5 13 TGTGCCAGCAGTGACTCACCGGCCCTGAGGGCTTTCTTT CASSDSPALRAFF
NA TRBJ1-4 NA TRBV2 16 TGTGCCAGCAGTGAGGACGAACTATCAACTAATGAAAAACTGTTTTTT CASSEDELSTNEKLFF
NA TRBJ1-2 NA TRBV30 13 TGTGCCTGGACAACAGAACCGTTATATGGCTACACCTTC CAWTTEPLYGYTF
NA TRBJ1-4 TRBD1 TRBV5-1 17 TGCGCCAGCAGCTTGTATGCTGGGAGGGGGCTAGGTGAAAAACTGTTTTTT CASSLYAGRGLGEKLFF
NA TRBJ1-4 TRBD1 TRBV2 15 TGTGCCAGCAGTCGCGGACAGGGGGCTAATGAAAAACTGTTTTTT CASSRGQGANEKLFF
NA TRBJ1-6 NA TRBV7-3 16 TGTGCCAGCAGCTGGGGGGCGACGGGTGGTAATTCACCCCTCCACTTT CASSWGATGGNSPLHF
NA TRBJ2-1 NA TRBV28 14 TGTGCCAGCACCTTACCAGGTCCCTACAATGAGCAGTTCTTC CASTLPGPYNEQFF
NA TRBJ1-2 TRBD1 TRBV28 13 TGTGCCAGCAGCGTTCGGACAGGGGCAGGCTACACCTTC CASSVRTGAGYTF
once TRBJ2-7 NA TRBV21-1 16 TGTGCCAGCAGCAAATGGTGCGGGAGGGCGCGTTTAGAGCAGTACTTC CASSKWCGRARLEQYF
once TRBJ2-5 TRBD2 TRBV5-1 14 TGCGCCAGCAGCTGGACTAGCTCCCCAGAGACCCAGTACTTC CASSWTSSPETQYF
NA TRBJ1-1 NA TRBV20-1 10 TGCAGTGCTTGGGCCTATGAAGCTTTCTTT CSAWAYEAFF
few TRBJ2-7 NA TRBV19 13 TGTGCCAGTAGTATGGTCGGCTCCTACGAGCAGTACTTC CASSMVGSYEQYF
NA TRBJ1-1 NA TRBV21-1 16 TGTGCCAGCAGCAAGAACCCTTATATCATGAACACTGAAGCTTTCTTT CASSKNPYIMNTEAFF
NA TRBJ1-6 NA TRBV6-2/TRBV6-3 15 TGTGCCAGCAGTACTCAGGGACCGAGGGATTCACCCCTCCACTTT CASSTQGPRDSPLHF
NA TRBJ2-4 NA TRBV5-1 16 TGCGCCAGCAGCCACACTAGCCCCGAAGCCAAAAACATTCAGTACTTC CASSHTSPEAKNIQYF
NA TRBJ1-5 NA TRBV19 16 TGTGCCAGTAGTAGGAAATCCGGGACCCGCAATCAGCCCCAGCATTTT CASSRKSGTRNQPQHF
NA TRBJ2-1 NA TRBV19 14 TGTGCCAGTAGTATTTGGGGTTCCTACAATGAGCAGTTCTTC CASSIWGSYNEQFF
NA TRBJ1-4 TRBD1 TRBV5-6 15 TGTGCCAGCAGCCTTGCCGGGACAGGGGATGAAAAACTGTTTTTT CASSLAGTGDEKLFF
NA TRBJ2-3 TRBD2 TRBV5-1 16 TGCGCCAGCAGCTTGGGGGACTATCGGAGCACAGATACGCAGTATTTT CASSLGDYRSTDTQYF
NA TRBJ2-7 TRBD1 TRBV19 16 TGTGCCAGTAGTATAGAAACCGGGACAGGGGGCCACGAGCAGTACTTC CASSIETGTGGHEQYF
NA TRBJ1-1 NA TRBV9 11 TGTGCCAGCAGCGTAGACCTCGAAGCTTTCTTT CASSVDLEAFF
NA TRBJ1-5 TRBD1 TRBV2 15 TGTGCCAGCAGTAGAGTTGGGACAGGAGGTCAGCCCCAGCATTTT CASSRVGTGGQPQHF
NA TRBJ1-5 TRBD1 TRBV27 22 TGTGCCAGCAGTCTTTTCGCTGTGTTGGGTCCGGAGGGGGCTTATAGCAATCAGCCCCAGCATTTT CASSLFAVLGPEGAYSNQPQHF
NA TRBJ2-1 TRBD1 TRBV11-1 15 TGTGCCAGCAGTTTCGACAGGGGGGGATACAATGAGCAGTTCTTC CASSFDRGGYNEQFF
NA TRBJ1-3 NA TRBV12-3/TRBV12-4 12 TGTGCCAGCAGTTTTGGCCCGGACACCATATATTTT CASSFGPDTIYF
NA TRBJ2-3 TRBD2 TRBV11-1 15 TGTGCCAGCAGCTTCTCTGCGGGAGTCTCAGATACGCAGTATTTT CASSFSAGVSDTQYF
NA TRBJ1-6 NA TRBV27 18 TGTGCCAGCAGTCCTCGAGGGGGGCTCAGCTCCTATAATTCACCCCTCCACTTT CASSPRGGLSSYNSPLHF
NA TRBJ2-5 NA TRBV13 17 TGTGCCAGCAGCTCGCTTGGGCGTAGCGCCGGCAAAGAGACCCAGTACTTC CASSSLGRSAGKETQYF
NA TRBJ1-2 NA TRBV30 15 TGTGCCTGGAGTAGAAGGACCCCTCGAAGCTATGGCTACACCTTC CAWSRRTPRSYGYTF
NA TRBJ1-2 NA TRBV19 15 TGTGCCAGTAGTGCCCGAAAGGGACCGCTTGTGGGCTACACCTTC CASSARKGPLVGYTF
NA TRBJ1-5 NA TRBV11-2 13 TGTGCCAGCAGCCAAGACTTGGGGAGGCCCCAGCATTTT CASSQDLGRPQHF
NA TRBJ1-5 NA TRBV7-8 15 TGTGCCAGCAGCTTAGCCGCTCCTGGGAATCAGCCCCAGCATTTT CASSLAAPGNQPQHF
NA TRBJ1-1 NA TRBV12-3/TRBV12-4 12 TGTGCCAGCAGTTTTTGGGGGACTGAAGCTTTCTTT CASSFWGTEAFF
NA TRBJ2-5 NA TRBV29-1 15 TGCAGCGTTGAACGAAACATAGGACAACAAGAGACCCAGTACTTC CSVERNIGQQETQYF